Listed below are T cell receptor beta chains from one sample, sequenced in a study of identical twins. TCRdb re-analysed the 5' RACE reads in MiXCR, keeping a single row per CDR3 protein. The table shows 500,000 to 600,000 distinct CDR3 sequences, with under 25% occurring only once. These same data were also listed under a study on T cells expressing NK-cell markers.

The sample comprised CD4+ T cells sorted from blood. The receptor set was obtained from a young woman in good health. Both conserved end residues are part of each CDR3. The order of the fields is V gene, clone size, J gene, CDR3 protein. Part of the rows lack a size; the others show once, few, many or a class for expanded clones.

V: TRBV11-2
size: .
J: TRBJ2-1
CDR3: CASSLALTGTTIGQFF

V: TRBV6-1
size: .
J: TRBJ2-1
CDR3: CATHMGLGNNEQFF

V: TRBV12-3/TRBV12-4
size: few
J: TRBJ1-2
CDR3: CASSFRTYGYTF

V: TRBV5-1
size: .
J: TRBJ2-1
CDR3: CASSLGRAGNEQFF

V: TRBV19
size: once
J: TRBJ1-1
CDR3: CATTKNPDRMNTEAFF

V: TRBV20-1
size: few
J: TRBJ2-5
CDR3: CSARDGTIETQYF

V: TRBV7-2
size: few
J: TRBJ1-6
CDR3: CASSYLTGGSPLHF

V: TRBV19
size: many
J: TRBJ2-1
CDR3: CASRLAGGRNEQFF

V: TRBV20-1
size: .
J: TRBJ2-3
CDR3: CSAPGVGDTQYF

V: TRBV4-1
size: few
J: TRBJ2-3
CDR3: CASSQDTIYEVDTQYF

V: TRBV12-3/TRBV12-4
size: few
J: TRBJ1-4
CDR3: CASRLGTATNEKLFF

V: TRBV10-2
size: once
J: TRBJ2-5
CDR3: CASSEGTRTQYF

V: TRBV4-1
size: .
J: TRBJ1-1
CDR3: CASSPQGQMNTEAFF

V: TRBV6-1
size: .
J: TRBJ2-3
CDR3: CASSALWEDTQYF

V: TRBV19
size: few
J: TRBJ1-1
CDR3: CASSAPRGSQRNTEAFF

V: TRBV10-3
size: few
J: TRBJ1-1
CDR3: CAIRLAGGTGGNTEAFF

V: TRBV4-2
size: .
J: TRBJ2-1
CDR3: CASSFFGAGGKDEQFF

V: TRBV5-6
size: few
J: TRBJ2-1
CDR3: CASSLAGESEQFF

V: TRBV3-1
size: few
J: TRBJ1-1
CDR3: CASSLIQGAEAFF

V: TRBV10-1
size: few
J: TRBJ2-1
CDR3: CASSGRTVGNEQFF

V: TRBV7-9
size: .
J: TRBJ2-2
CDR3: CASLEGPGELFF

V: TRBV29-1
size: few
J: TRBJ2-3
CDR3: CSALTTIRTDTQYF

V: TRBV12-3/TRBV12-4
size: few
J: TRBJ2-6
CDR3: CASRGLSSGANVLTF

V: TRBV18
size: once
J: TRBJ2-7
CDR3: CASSTPGQGAREQYF

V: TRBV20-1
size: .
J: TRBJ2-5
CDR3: CSAPRGGEQETQYF

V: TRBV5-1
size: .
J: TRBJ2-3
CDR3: CASSYGTTGTDTQYF

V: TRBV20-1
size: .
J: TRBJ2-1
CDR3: CSASPKSGIWNEQFF

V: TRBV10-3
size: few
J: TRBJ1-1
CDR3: CAIRRQGLNTEAFF

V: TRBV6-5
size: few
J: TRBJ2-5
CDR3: CASSSSSGRARARKTQYF

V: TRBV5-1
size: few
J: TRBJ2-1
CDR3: CASRGFGARAHNEQFF

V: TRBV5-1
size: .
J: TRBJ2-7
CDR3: CASSLEQVGFYEQYF

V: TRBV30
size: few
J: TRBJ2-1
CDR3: CAWGLGGGYNEQFF

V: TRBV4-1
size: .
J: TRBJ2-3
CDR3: CASSQDWGERWGDTQYF

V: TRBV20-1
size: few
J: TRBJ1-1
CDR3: CSAHRDLNTEAFF

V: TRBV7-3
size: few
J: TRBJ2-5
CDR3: CASSLGLAGRQETQYF

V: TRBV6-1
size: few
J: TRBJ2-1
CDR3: CASPSKTASSYNEQFF

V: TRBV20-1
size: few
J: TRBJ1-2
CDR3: CSAGVDYGYTF

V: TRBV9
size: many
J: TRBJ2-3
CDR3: CASSVGVETDTQYF

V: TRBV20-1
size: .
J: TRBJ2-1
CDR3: CSGTGTTSYNEQFF

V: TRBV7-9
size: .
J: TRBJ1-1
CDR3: CASSAAATGHTEAFF

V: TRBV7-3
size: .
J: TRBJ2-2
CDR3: CASSLKGGTSKGELFF

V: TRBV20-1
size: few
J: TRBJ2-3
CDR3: CSVAGDGDTQYF

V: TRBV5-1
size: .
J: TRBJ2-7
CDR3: CASSPDRPKTYEQYF

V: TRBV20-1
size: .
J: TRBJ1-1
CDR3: CSARGTNFEAFF

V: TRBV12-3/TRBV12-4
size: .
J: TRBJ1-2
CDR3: CASSSGQFTNYGYTF

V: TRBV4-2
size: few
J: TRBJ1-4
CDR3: CASSQDAAAGELFF

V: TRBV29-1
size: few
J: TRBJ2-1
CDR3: CSVWTSGDNEQFF

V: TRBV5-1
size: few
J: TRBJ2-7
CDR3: CASSSGQRQIHEQYF

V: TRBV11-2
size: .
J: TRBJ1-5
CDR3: CASSFSRAQPQHF

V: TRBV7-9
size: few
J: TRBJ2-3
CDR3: CASSLGSVLANTDTQYF

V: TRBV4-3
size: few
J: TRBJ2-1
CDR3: CASSPSGGLSNEQFF

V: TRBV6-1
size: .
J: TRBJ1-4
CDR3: CASRGTGVPEKLFF

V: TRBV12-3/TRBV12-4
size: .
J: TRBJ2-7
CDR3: CASRPGTVSYEQYF

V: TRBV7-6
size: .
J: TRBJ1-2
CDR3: CASSSPRHNGYTF

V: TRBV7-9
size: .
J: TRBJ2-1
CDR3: CASSSFRDRGRNEQFF

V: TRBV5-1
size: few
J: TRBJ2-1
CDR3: CASSLARGTGVNEQFF

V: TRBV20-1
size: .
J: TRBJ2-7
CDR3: CSAKGLAPEQYF

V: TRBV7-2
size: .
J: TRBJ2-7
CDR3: CASSWTSGYEQYF

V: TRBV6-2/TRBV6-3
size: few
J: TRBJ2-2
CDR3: CASTPAGQNTGELFF